This TCR beta chain was retrieved from a study of radiation and T cells in renal cell carcinoma. Assay used: immunoSEQ multiplex PCR; TCRdb lists only in-frame clones, some missing. The table lists approximately 23,000 clones, over 70% of them singletons, with about 33% in the top ten. Trimming took off 5 bases at V and 9 bases at J, with 20 bases between the two ends. The CDR3 is made up of 14 amino acids. Germline V gene data show CDR1 as LNHNV and CDR2 as YYDKDF (reference sequence). The time point denotes: blood 2 weeks post-SBRT. Treatment reported: 15 Gy SBRT to primary tumor, nephrectomy 4 weeks later. Radiation-treated patients gave blood at baseline, week 2 and week 4.

The sequence was collected from a man aged 60 to 69 with renal cell carcinoma. The chain joins TRBV15 to TRBJ2-7; D is perhaps TRBD2 (6 bases). The sample here was blood, taken from a patient whose treatment included radiotherapy and nephrectomy. The CDR3, as DNA: TGTGCCACCAGCGGTAGCGGAGGCCTCTTGGGGCAGTACTTC. This translates into CATSGSGGLLGQYF.